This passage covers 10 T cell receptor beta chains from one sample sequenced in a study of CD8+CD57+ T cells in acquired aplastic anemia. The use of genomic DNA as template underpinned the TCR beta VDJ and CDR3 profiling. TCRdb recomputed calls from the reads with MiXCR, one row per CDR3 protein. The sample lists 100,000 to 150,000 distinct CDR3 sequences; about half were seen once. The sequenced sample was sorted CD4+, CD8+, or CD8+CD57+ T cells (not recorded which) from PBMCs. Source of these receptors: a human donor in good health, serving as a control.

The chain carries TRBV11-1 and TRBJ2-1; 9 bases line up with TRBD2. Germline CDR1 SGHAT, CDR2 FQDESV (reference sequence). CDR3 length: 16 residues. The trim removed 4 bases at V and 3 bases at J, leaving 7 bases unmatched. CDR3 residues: CASSSQGGGDYNEQFF. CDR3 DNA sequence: TGTGCCAGCAGCTCCCAAGGCGGGGGGGACTACAATGAGCAGTTCTTC.

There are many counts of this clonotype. In DNA form, the CDR3 reads TGTGCCAGCAGTTACGGGCCGGGACAGCGCAATCAGCCCCAGCATTTT. It is translated as CASSYGPGQRNQPQHF. The chain has TRBV6-2 or TRBV6-3 and TRBJ1-5; 7 bases line up with TRBD1. Germline CDR1 is MNHEY and CDR2 is SVGEGT. This CDR3 region has 16 residues. V was pared by 2 bases and J by 2 bases, with 6 bases of the junction left unmatched.

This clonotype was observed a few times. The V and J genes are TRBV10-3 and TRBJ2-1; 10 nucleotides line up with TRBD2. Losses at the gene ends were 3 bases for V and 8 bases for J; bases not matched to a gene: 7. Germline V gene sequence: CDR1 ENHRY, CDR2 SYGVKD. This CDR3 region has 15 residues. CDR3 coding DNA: TGTGCCATCAGTGATTCTAGCGGGAGAGGCGATGAGCAGTTCTTC. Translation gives CAISDSSGRGDEQFF.

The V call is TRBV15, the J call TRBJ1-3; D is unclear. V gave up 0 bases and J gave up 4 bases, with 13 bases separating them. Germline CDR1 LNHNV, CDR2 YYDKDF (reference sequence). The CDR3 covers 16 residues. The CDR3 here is CATSRDRAMIGNTIYF. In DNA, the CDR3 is TGTGCCACCAGCAGAGATAGGGCCATGATAGGAAACACCATATATTTT.

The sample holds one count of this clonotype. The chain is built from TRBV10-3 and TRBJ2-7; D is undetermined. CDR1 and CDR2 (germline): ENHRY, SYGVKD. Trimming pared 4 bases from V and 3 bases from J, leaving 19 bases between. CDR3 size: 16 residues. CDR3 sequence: CAISGAAGQPLYEQYF. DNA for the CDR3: TGTGCCATCAGTGGGGCGGCAGGTCAACCCCTCTACGAGCAGTACTTC.

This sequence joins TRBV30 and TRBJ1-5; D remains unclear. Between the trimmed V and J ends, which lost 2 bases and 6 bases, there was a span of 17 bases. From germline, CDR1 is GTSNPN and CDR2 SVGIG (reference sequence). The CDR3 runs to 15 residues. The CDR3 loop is CAWSRPVSQSQPQHF. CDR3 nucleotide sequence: TGTGCCTGGAGTCGCCCGGTCTCTCAAAGTCAGCCCCAGCATTTT.

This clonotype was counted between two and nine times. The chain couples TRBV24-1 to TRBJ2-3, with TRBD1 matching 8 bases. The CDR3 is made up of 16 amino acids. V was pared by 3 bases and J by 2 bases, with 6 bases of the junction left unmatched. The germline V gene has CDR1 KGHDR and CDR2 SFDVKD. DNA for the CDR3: TGTGCCACCAGTGATCCGGGACAGGACTACACAGATACGCAGTATTTT. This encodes CATSDPGQDYTDTQYF.

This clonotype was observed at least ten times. For the CDR3, the DNA is TGTGCCTGCGGGGGACAGGGGAACACCGGGGAGCTGTTTTTT. Translated: CACGGQGNTGELFF. This chain links TRBV7-3 with TRBJ2-2; 9 bases align to TRBD1. The length of the CDR3 is 14 residues. The junction had 5 bases not matched to a gene; V was cut back by 11 bases and J by 1 base. From germline, CDR1 is SGHTA and CDR2 FQGTGA.

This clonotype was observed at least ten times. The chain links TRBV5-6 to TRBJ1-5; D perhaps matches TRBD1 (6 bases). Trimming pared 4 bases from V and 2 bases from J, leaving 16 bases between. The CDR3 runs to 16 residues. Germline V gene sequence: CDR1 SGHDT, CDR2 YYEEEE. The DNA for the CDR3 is TGTGCCAGCAGCCCCTCAGGCAGGGGAGGCAATCAGCCCCAGCATTTT. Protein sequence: CASSPSGRGGNQPQHF.

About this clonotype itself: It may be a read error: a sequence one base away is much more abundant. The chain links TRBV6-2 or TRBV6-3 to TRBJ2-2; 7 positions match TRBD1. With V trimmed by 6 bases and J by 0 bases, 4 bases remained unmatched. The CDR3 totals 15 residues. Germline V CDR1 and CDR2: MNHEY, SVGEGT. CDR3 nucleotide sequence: TGTGCCAGCAGGGCCGGGACAGCGAACACCGGGGAGCTGTTTTTT. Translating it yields CASRAGTANTGELFF.